A selection of T cell receptor beta chains follows, all from one sample in a study of blood T cell repertoires in COVID-19. The repertoire was sequenced with immunoSEQ multiplex PCR; TCRdb's copy has only in-frame clones and lacks some. The data contain around 130,000 clones, 85% to 90% of them seen just once; the ten biggest clones take up 3.9%. Input material: peripheral blood. Receptors originate from a man in his fifties or sixties with acute or convalescent COVID-19. The CDR3 runs from the conserved cysteine through the conserved F or W. The D gene is left open where the match is weak.

cdr3_aa | cdr3_nt | v_call | d_call | j_call
CASSITGNANVLTF | TGTGCCAGCAGTATAACAGGGAACGCCAACGTCCTGACTTTC | TRBV6-2/TRBV6-3 | NA | TRBJ2-6
CASSVKGAYEQYF | TGTGCCAGCAGCGTAAAGGGAGCCTACGAGCAGTACTTC | TRBV9 | NA | TRBJ2-7
CASSGGQPQHF | TGTGCCAGCAGCGGGGGCCAGCCCCAGCATTTT | TRBV6-2/TRBV6-3 | NA | TRBJ1-5
CASSDSPGNTGELFF | TGTGCCAGCAGTGACTCGCCGGGAAACACCGGGGAGCTGTTTTTT | TRBV6-4 | NA | TRBJ2-2
CASSFTGEQYF | TGTGCCAGCAGCTTCACCGGCGAGCAGTACTTC | TRBV7-9 | NA | TRBJ2-7
CASSLPGGWVGEAFF | TGTGCCAGCAGTTTACCTGGGGGGTGGGTAGGTGAAGCTTTCTTT | TRBV28 | NA | TRBJ1-1
CASSQGDFSGELFF | TGCGCCAGCAGCCAAGGGGACTTTTCTGGGGAGCTGTTTTTT | TRBV5-1 | NA | TRBJ2-2
CSVEGSPGTGELFF | TGCAGCGTTGAAGGGTCGCCCGGGACCGGGGAGCTGTTTTTT | TRBV29-1 | NA | TRBJ2-2
CASSLIPGELFF | TGTGCCAGCTCACTTATCCCCGGGGAGCTGTTTTTT | TRBV18 | NA | TRBJ2-2
CASSPRRGVLGTQYF | TGTGCCAGCAGCCCCCGTAGGGGCGTATTGGGGACCCAGTACTTC | TRBV11-1 | NA | TRBJ2-5
CATSDRGLPETQYF | TGTGCCACCAGTGACCGAGGACTACCGGAGACCCAGTACTTC | TRBV24-1 | NA | TRBJ2-5
CASSLTGGQETQYF | TGTGCCAGCAGCCTGACAGGGGGGCAAGAGACCCAGTACTTC | TRBV7-9 | TRBD1 | TRBJ2-5
CASSLGTVNTEAFF | TGTGCCAGCAGCTTAGGGACAGTGAACACTGAAGCTTTCTTT | TRBV7-2 | NA | TRBJ1-1
CASSLEQGGYGYTF | TGTGCCAGCAGTTTGGAGCAGGGAGGCTATGGCTACACCTTC | TRBV28 | NA | TRBJ1-2
CASSSEGTSGRETQYF | TGTGCCAGCAGCTCCGAGGGGACTAGCGGGAGGGAGACCCAGTACTTC | TRBV7-2 | TRBD2 | TRBJ2-5
CASGAAQRDEKLFF | TGCGCCAGCGGGGCCGCGCAGCGGGATGAAAAACTGTTTTTT | TRBV4-3 | NA | TRBJ1-4
CASRPTGIHGYTF | TGTGCCAGCAGACCGACAGGGATCCATGGCTACACCTTC | TRBV7-2 | TRBD1 | TRBJ1-2
CASSLGQSYQETQYF | TGTGCCAGCAGCTTGGGACAGTCGTACCAAGAGACCCAGTACTTC | TRBV5-5 | NA | TRBJ2-5
CASNDDGIYGYTF | TGTGCCAGTAATGATGACGGGATCTATGGCTACACCTTC | TRBV19 | NA | TRBJ1-2
CASSHGGNEQFF | TGTGCCAGCAGCCACGGGGGGAATGAGCAGTTCTTC | TRBV7-9 | TRBD2 | TRBJ2-1
CASSSRLAGVTDTQYF | TGCGCCAGCAGCTCCAGACTAGCGGGGGTTACAGATACGCAGTATTTT | TRBV4-3 | TRBD2 | TRBJ2-3
CASRTRAGNTIYF | TGTGCCAGCAGAACCCGAGCTGGAAACACCATATATTTT | TRBV6-5 | NA | TRBJ1-3
CASSFEGQAAEDTIYF | TGTGCCAGCAGTTTCGAGGGACAGGCGGCGGAGGACACCATATATTTT | TRBV27 | TRBD1 | TRBJ1-3
CSVGRAGGSGEQYF | TGCAGCGTTGGGAGAGCGGGAGGGTCGGGCGAGCAGTACTTC | TRBV29-1 | TRBD2 | TRBJ2-7
CASSLDSNYGYTF | TGTGCCAGCAGTCTGGACAGCAACTATGGCTACACCTTC | TRBV6-5 | NA | TRBJ1-2
CASSPTLAAYEQYF | TGTGCCAGCAGTCCGACCCTAGCGGCCTACGAGCAGTACTTC | TRBV28 | TRBD2 | TRBJ2-7
CASSLDDRQETQYF | TGTGCCAGCAGCTTAGACGACAGGCAAGAGACCCAGTACTTC | TRBV13 | NA | TRBJ2-5
CASSRTGTNTGELFF | TGTGCCAGCAGTCGGACAGGGACGAACACCGGGGAGCTGTTTTTT | TRBV28 | TRBD1 | TRBJ2-2
CASSETARNTGELFF | TGTGCCAGCAGCGAGACGGCTAGGAACACCGGGGAGCTGTTTTTT | TRBV7-2 | NA | TRBJ2-2
CASSPGPRATEAFF | TGTGCCAGTAGTCCGGGTCCACGAGCGACTGAAGCTTTCTTT | TRBV19 | NA | TRBJ1-1
CASSLVQQGVDTQYF | TGTGCCAGCAGCTTAGTCCAACAGGGAGTAGATACGCAGTATTTT | TRBV7-9 | NA | TRBJ2-3
CASSWTGYGYTF | TGCGCCAGCAGTTGGACAGGGTATGGCTACACCTTC | TRBV5-1 | TRBD1 | TRBJ1-2
CASSVGGPRWETQYF | TGTGCCAGTAGCGTGGGCGGGCCCCGGTGGGAGACCCAGTACTTC | TRBV19 | NA | TRBJ2-5
CASSSVAGEQYF | TGTGCCAGCAGTTCTGTGGCTGGCGAGCAGTACTTC | TRBV6-2/TRBV6-3 | NA | TRBJ2-7
CASSLDRVIYEQYF | TGTGCCAGCAGTTTAGACAGGGTCATCTACGAGCAGTACTTC | TRBV6-5 | TRBD1 | TRBJ2-7
CASSPISGNTIYF | TGTGCCAGCAGCCCAATTTCTGGAAACACCATATATTTT | TRBV5-6 | NA | TRBJ1-3
CASSRDLAGGLYEQYF | TGTGCCAGCAGCAGGGACTTAGCGGGAGGTCTCTACGAGCAGTACTTC | TRBV21-1 | NA | TRBJ2-7
CASSLGTGDEQYF | TGTGCCAGCAGCTTAGGGACAGGGGACGAGCAGTACTTC | TRBV5-6 | TRBD1 | TRBJ2-7
CASSLPGPETQYF | TGTGCCAGCAGTTTACCAGGGCCAGAGACCCAGTACTTC | TRBV28 | NA | TRBJ2-5
CASSLGLQGETQYF | TGTGCCAGCAGCCTCGGGCTTCAGGGAGAGACCCAGTACTTC | TRBV7-6 | NA | TRBJ2-5
CASRKGRAAPEAFF | TGTGCCAGCAGGAAGGGCAGGGCGGCCCCTGAAGCTTTCTTT | TRBV6-5 | NA | TRBJ1-1